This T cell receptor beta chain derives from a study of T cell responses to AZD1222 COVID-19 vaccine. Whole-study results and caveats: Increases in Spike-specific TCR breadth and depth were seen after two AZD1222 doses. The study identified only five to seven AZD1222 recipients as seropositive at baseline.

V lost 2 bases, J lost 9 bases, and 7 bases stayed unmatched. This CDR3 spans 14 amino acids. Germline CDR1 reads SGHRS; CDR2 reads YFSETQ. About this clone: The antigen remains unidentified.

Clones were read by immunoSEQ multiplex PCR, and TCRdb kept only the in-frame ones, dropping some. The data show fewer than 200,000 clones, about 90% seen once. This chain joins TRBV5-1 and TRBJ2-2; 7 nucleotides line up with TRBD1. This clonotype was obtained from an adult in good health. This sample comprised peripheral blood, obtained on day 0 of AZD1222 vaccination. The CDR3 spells CASSLPGQARELFF. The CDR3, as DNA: TGCGCCAGCAGCTTACCTGGACAGGCCCGGGAGCTGTTTTTT.